This passage covers 26 T cell receptor beta chains from one sample sequenced in a study of blood T cells in healthy people across ages. With a J-beta primer mix and a sample-barcoded 5' primer, a second PCR ran roughly 6 to 11 cycles. TCRdb independently ran MiXCR on the 5' RACE reads; one entry per CDR3 protein. The sample includes 870,000 or so distinct CDR3 sequences, around 28% of them seen just once. Sequencing was done on a sample of blood. The receptors were gathered from a woman over 75 in good health.

The chain couples TRBV18 to TRBJ2-1, with D possibly being TRBD1 or TRBD2 (5 bases each). Germline CDR1 and CDR2: KGHSH and LQKENI. This CDR3 region has 13 residues. Trimming cost V 6 bases and J 7 bases, with 13 bases left between them. Written as DNA, the CDR3 is TGTGCCAGCTCCCCTGGGGGTCTAAATGAGCAGTTCTTC. This codes for CASSPGGLNEQFF.

With respect to this clonotype: Just one base apart from a much larger clone, this may be a read error. This chain's CDR3 is CSVVGGAGDYGDTF. CDR3 nucleotide sequence: TGCAGCGTTGTAGGGGGGGCAGGGGACTATGGCGACACCTTC. The chain joins TRBV29-1 to TRBJ1-2; D perhaps matches TRBD1 (6 bases). The CDR3 has 14 amino acids. Germline CDR1 reads SQVTM; CDR2 reads ANQGSEA.

This clonotype was seen a few times. The chain has TRBV3-1 and TRBJ2-1, with D possibly matching TRBD1 (5 bases). The germline CDR1 and CDR2 sequences are LGHDT and YNNKEL (reference sequence). This CDR3 spans 15 amino acids. V lost 2 bases to trimming and J lost 4 bases, with 12 bases between them. CDR3 DNA sequence: TGTGCCAGCAGCCAATTGGCAGGGTTTTACAATGAGCAGTTCTTC. Encoded protein: CASSQLAGFYNEQFF.

This clonotype was observed a handful of times. The chain is built from TRBV5-1 and TRBJ2-2, with 8 bases matching TRBD1. V lost 0 bases and J lost 4; bases outside the gene matches: 5. Germline values: CDR1 SGHRS, CDR2 YFSETQ. This CDR3 has 16 residues. DNA of the CDR3: TGCGCCAGCAGCTTGGCCGACAGGGGCCTCACCGGGGAGCTGTTTTTT. Protein: CASSLADRGLTGELFF.

This clonotype appeared many times. The chain is built from TRBV5-1 and TRBJ1-2; 8 bases line up with TRBD1. Per the germline V gene, CDR1 is SGHRS and CDR2 is YFSETQ. The CDR3 runs to 14 residues. Trimming removed 4 bases from V and 12 bases from J; junction bases left unmatched: 14. The CDR3 nucleotides are TGCGCCAGCAGCCAGGGACAGGAGTTTATGGAGAACACCTTC. The encoded protein is CASSQGQEFMENTF.

There are many counts of this clonotype. The V call is TRBV4-3, the J call TRBJ2-1, with D uncertain. The V and J ends lost 0 bases and 10 bases respectively, with 16 bases between them. CDR1 and CDR2 from the germline V gene are LGHNA and YSLEER. The CDR3 runs 15 residues. CDR3 sequence reads: CASSQDRAGLREQFF. The CDR3 nucleotides are TGCGCCAGCAGCCAAGATAGAGCCGGCCTAAGGGAGCAGTTCTTC.

A remark on this clonotype: Since a much larger clone is just one base distant, this may be a read error. The chain recombines TRBV4-1 with TRBJ2-4; D might be TRBD1 (6 bases). The end of the DNA is better explained by TRBJ2-5, so the J call may be wrong. The germline V gene encodes CDR1 MGHRA and CDR2 YSYEKL. This CDR3 has 17 residues. CDR3 amino acids: CASSQGARGGRQETQYF. CDR3 DNA sequence: TGCGCCAGCAGCCAAGGAGCCAGAGGGGGACGACAAGAGACCCAGTACTTC.

This chain connects TRBV30 to TRBJ2-1; 15 bases line up with TRBD2. The germline gives CDR1 GTSNPN, CDR2 SVGIG (reference sequence). This CDR3 comprises 16 residues. J lost 6 bases, V lost 0 bases, and 3 bases had no gene match. The CDR3 loop is CAWSVWTSGRGNEQFF. For the CDR3, the DNA is TGTGCCTGGAGTGTTTGGACTAGCGGGAGGGGCAATGAGCAGTTCTTC.

The chain uses TRBV7-2 and TRBJ2-7; 10 positions agree with TRBD1. CDR3 size: 18 residues. With 5 bases clipped from V and 2 bases from J, the junction kept 15 bases outside the gene matches. The germline V gene has CDR1 SGHTA and CDR2 FQGNSA. As DNA, the CDR3 is TGTGCCAGCAGCCCAATGGGTCGACCGGGACAGGGGACCTACGAGCAGTACTTC. This sequence encodes CASSPMGRPGQGTYEQYF.

This clonotype was seen a few times. Just one base apart from a much larger clone, this may be a read error. The rearrangement joins TRBV20-1 to TRBJ2-7, with D possibly TRBD1 on 5 matching bases. Germline CDR1 is DFQATT and CDR2 is SNEGSKA (reference sequence). CDR3 length: 14 amino acids. CDR3 coding DNA: TGCAGTGCTGGAGATCTTGGACATCACTACGAGCAGTACTTC. Translating gives CSAGDLGHHYEQYF.

As to this clonotype: A single base separates this from a much larger clone, so it may be a read error. J is TRBJ1-5 and V is TRBV6-6, with a possible D match to TRBD1 (6 bases). The CDR3 extends over 15 amino acids. CDR1 and CDR2 (germline): MNHNY, SVGAGI (reference sequence). Here the CDR3 reads CVSSYNRDSNQPQHF. CDR3 in DNA: TGTGTCAGCAGTTACAACAGGGACAGCAATCAGCCCCAGCATTTT.

The chain joins TRBV12-3 or TRBV12-4 to TRBJ2-1, with a possible D match to TRBD2 (6 bases). The CDR3 is 12 residues long. Trimming left V 6 bases short and J 12 bases short, with 15 bases between. The chain's CDR3 is CASRIVWGGQFF. Written as DNA, the CDR3 is TGTGCCAGCAGAATCGTGTGGGGAGGGCAGTTCTTC.

This clonotype was detected many times. The genes are TRBV24-1 and TRBJ2-1; TRBD2 might be the D (6 bases). With 7 bases removed from V and 9 bases from J, the gap between germline ends came to 18 bases. The CDR3 has 14 residues. Germline CDR1 is KGHDR and CDR2 is SFDVKD. In DNA form, the CDR3 reads TGTGCCACCAGCCTGGGGGGACCCAGATTTGAGCAGTTCTTC. Protein product: CATSLGGPRFEQFF.

Many counts were recorded for this clonotype. The chain employs TRBV7-2 and TRBJ1-2; D is perhaps TRBD1 (6 bases). V lost 4 bases to trimming and J lost 10 bases, with 13 bases between them. The CDR3 has 12 amino acids. Germline lookup yields CDR1 SGHTA and CDR2 FQGNSA. The CDR3 DNA follows: TGTGCCAGCAGCTCCCTGGGGGGGCTCTACACCTTC. It codes for CASSSLGGLYTF.

This clonotype was recorded at least ten times. The chain couples TRBV6-2 or TRBV6-3 to TRBJ1-2, with D hard to call. The V gene's germline CDR1 is MNHEY and CDR2 SVGEGT. Trimming pared 4 bases from V and 2 bases from J, leaving 5 bases between. The CDR3 has 12 residues. The CDR3 nucleotides read TGTGCCAGCAGTTCCGTCAACTATGGCTACACCTTC. Protein sequence: CASSSVNYGYTF.

CDR3 nucleotide sequence: TGTGCCAGCAGCTCTAGGGGGGGGAGAAGCACAGATACGCAGTATTTT. Amino acid sequence: CASSSRGGRSTDTQYF. The chain employs TRBV7-2 and TRBJ2-3; the D gene is possibly TRBD2 (7 bases). The length of the CDR3 is 16 residues. The V end lost 4 bases, the J end lost 0 bases, and 14 bases lay between the germline ends. Germline V gene lookup returns CDR1 SGHTA and CDR2 FQGNSA. The full variable domain, with the rest looked up from reference TRBV7-2 and TRBJ2-3, is GAGVSQSPSNKVTEKGKDVELRCDPISGHTALYWYRQSLGQGLEFLIYFQGNSAPDKSGLPSDRFSAERTGGSVSTLTIQRTQQEDSAVYLCASSSRGGRSTDTQYFGPGTRLTVL.

The table lists this clonotype with many counts. This sequence joins TRBV2 and TRBJ1-4; TRBD1 matches at 11 bases. J was trimmed by 8 bases and V by 6 bases; bases with no gene match: 5. Germline CDR1 SNHLY, CDR2 FYNNEI. CDR3 length equals 14 residues. This CDR3 reads CASRGRDRGEKLFF. The CDR3 nucleotides read TGTGCCAGCAGGGGACGGGACAGGGGGGAAAAACTGTTTTTT.

On this clonotype: Being one base from a much bigger clone, this may be a read error. The chain uses TRBV20-1 and TRBJ2-1, with a weak D call TRBD2 (5 bases). The J call may be wrong; the DNA end is better matched by TRBJ2-7. There are 16 residues in the CDR3. Per germline, CDR1 DFQATT and CDR2 SNEGSKA (reference sequence). For the CDR3, the DNA is TGCAGTGCTCCTGTTGGGTCGGGGAGCTCCTACAATGAGCAGTACTTC. Translation: CSAPVGSGSSYNEQYF.

The sample holds a few counts of this clonotype. The J gene is TRBJ2-6, the V gene TRBV18; D not resolved. The germline CDR1 and CDR2 sequences are KGHSH and LQKENI. This CDR3 has 14 residues. Trimming removed 2 bases at V and 2 bases at J, with 4 bases between. The CDR3 loop is CASSPVAGANVLTF. CDR3 DNA sequence: TGTGCCAGCTCACCAGTGGCTGGGGCCAACGTCCTGACTTTC.

This clonotype was found a few times. V gene TRBV20-1 combines with J gene TRBJ2-5, with a possible D match to TRBD2 (6 bases). V dropped 0 bases and J dropped 7 bases, with 21 bases sitting between them. CDR1 and CDR2 from the germline V gene are DFQATT and SNEGSKA (reference sequence). The CDR3 runs 16 residues. CDR3 coding DNA: TGCAGTGCTAGAGATCCTGCTAGCGCGCCATATGGGACCCAGTACTTC. It codes for CSARDPASAPYGTQYF.

At least ten counts were recorded for this clonotype. The CDR3 loop reads CASSSTGPGTDTQYF. In DNA, the CDR3 is TGTGCCAGCAGCTCTACAGGGCCTGGCACAGATACGCAGTATTTT. The chain recombines TRBV11-2 with TRBJ2-3; possible D gene TRBD1, 6 bases. Looked up from germline, CDR1 is SGHAT and CDR2 is FQNNGV. The CDR3 length is 15 residues. Trimming pared 4 bases from V and 1 base from J, leaving 12 bases between.

This clonotype was counted at least ten times. The chain uses TRBV29-1 and TRBJ1-5; 7 bases fit TRBD1. The CDR3 sequence is 14 residues long. J was trimmed by 5 bases and V by 7 bases; bases with no gene match: 11. The germline V gene encodes CDR1 SQVTM and CDR2 ANQGSEA. The CDR3 is CSGHRQGRDQPQHF. Written as DNA, the CDR3 is TGCAGCGGCCATAGACAGGGAAGGGATCAGCCCCAGCATTTT.

J is TRBJ2-5 and V is TRBV28, with D perhaps TRBD1 or TRBD2 (5 bases each). The germline V gene has CDR1 MDHEN and CDR2 SYDVKM. The CDR3 contains 14 residues. The V and J ends lost 8 bases and 4 bases respectively, with 17 bases between them. The CDR3 spells CASGSPGRGETQYF. CDR3 sequence (DNA): TGTGCCAGCGGTTCCCCGGGAAGGGGAGAGACCCAGTACTTC.

In the case of this clonotype: This sequence may be a read error, since a much larger clone differs from it by one base. The chain joins TRBV6-2 or TRBV6-3 to TRBJ2-6; 8 bases are shared with TRBD1. The CDR3 is 18 residues long. CDR1 is MNHEY, CDR2 SVGEGT, per germline. DNA of the CDR3: TGTACCAGCAGTATTCTCAGGGGGCGCGGATCTGGGGCCAACGTCCTGACTTTC. Amino acids: CTSSILRGRGSGANVLTF.

This clonotype was counted ten times or more. The chain couples TRBV27 to TRBJ2-1, with 7 positions matching TRBD1. V gave up 3 bases and J gave up 0 bases; unmatched junction bases: 8. This CDR3 is built from 17 residues. Germline loops: CDR1 MNHEY, CDR2 SMNVEV (reference sequence). The CDR3 protein is CASSFVYRGSSYNEQFF. CDR3 DNA sequence: TGTGCCAGCAGTTTCGTCTACAGGGGTAGCTCCTACAATGAGCAGTTCTTC.

This clonotype was seen repeatedly, ten times or more. The chain links TRBV5-1 to TRBJ2-3; D may be TRBD1 (5 bases). The CDR3 contains 15 residues. The germline V gene has CDR1 SGHRS and CDR2 YFSETQ. Trimming left V 3 bases short and J 2 bases short, with 13 bases between. Here the CDR3 DNA reads TGCGCCAGCAGCTCGATAGGGGATTCCACAGATACGCAGTATTTT. It specifies CASSSIGDSTDTQYF.